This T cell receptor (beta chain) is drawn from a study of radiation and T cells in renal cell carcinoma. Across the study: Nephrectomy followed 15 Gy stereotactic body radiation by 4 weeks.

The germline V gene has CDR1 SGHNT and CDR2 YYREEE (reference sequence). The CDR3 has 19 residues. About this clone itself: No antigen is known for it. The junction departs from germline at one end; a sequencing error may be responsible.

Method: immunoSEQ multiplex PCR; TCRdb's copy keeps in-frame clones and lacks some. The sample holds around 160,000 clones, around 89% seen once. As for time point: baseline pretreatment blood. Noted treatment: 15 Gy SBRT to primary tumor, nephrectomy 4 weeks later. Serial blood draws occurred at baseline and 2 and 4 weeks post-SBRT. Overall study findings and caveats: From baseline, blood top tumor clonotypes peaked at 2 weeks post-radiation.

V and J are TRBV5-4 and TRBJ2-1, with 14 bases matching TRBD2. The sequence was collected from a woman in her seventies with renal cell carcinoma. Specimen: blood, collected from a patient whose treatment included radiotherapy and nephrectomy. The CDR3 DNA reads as TGTGCCAGCAGCTTGTATAGACTAGCGGGGGGGCCCTCCAACAATGAGCAGTTCTTC. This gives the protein CASSLYRLAGGPSNNEQFF.